This entry lists 28 T cell receptor beta chains sequenced from one sample in a study of T cell changes during pregnancy in multiple sclerosis. Using immunoSEQ multiplex PCR, the repertoire was profiled, and TCRdb retains in-frame clones only, with some absent. Of tens of thousands of clones listed, roughly nine tenths were seen once; the top ten hold about 0.76%. The source was CD4+ T cells from peripheral blood mononuclear cells, collected in the first trimester of pregnancy. These receptors were taken from a female donor with multiple sclerosis, enrolled in a pregnancy study.

The chain uses TRBV6-1 and TRBJ1-5; D is possibly TRBD1 (6 bases). Trimming cost V 8 bases and J 1 base, with 12 bases left between them. Germline assignment: CDR1 MNHNS and CDR2 SASEGT. The CDR3 covers 14 residues. The CDR3 DNA follows: TGTGCCAGCTGCACAGGGATAAGCAATCAGCCCCAGCATTTT. It encodes CASCTGISNQPQHF.

V gene TRBV10-3 combines with J gene TRBJ2-3, with D maybe TRBD1 (6 bases). CDR3 length: 13 amino acids. The germline V gene encodes CDR1 ENHRY and CDR2 SYGVKD. This CDR3 reads CAIVKAGEKTQYF. Here the CDR3 DNA reads TGTGCGATCGTCAAAGCAGGGGAAAAAACGCAGTATTTT.

The V gene is TRBV25-1, the J gene TRBJ2-6; TRBD1 might be the D (7 bases). Between the trimmed V and J ends, which lost 6 bases and 1 base, there was a span of 10 bases. CDR1 is MGHDK, CDR2 SYGVNS, per germline. This CDR3 region has 15 residues. The CDR3 loop reads CASSPGGSGANVLTF. CDR3 DNA sequence: TGTGCCAGCAGCCCAGGGGGGTCTGGGGCCAACGTCCTGACTTTC.

The CDR3 coding sequence is TGCGCCAGCAGCCCCGGACTAGTGAACTACGAGCAGTACTTC. The encoded protein is CASSPGLVNYEQYF. This sequence joins TRBV10-1 and TRBJ2-7, with 7 bases that match TRBD2. The CDR3 is 14 amino acids. Trimming cost V 6 bases and J 3 bases; bases outside gene matches: 8. Looked up from germline, CDR1 is WNHNN and CDR2 is SYGVQD (reference sequence).

The chain carries TRBV9 and TRBJ2-7; 9 bases line up with TRBD2. CDR3 size: 17 residues. Looked up from germline, CDR1 is SGDLS and CDR2 is YYNGEE. V gave up 0 bases and J gave up 6 bases; unmatched junction bases: 13. CDR3 DNA sequence: TGTGCCAGCAGCGTAGGACGCTTAGCGGGGGATCAAGCCGAGCAGTACTTC. This codes for CASSVGRLAGDQAEQYF.

This sequence joins TRBV7-8 and TRBJ1-6; the D gene is possibly TRBD1 (5 bases). The germline gives CDR1 SGHVS, CDR2 FQNEAQ. The CDR3 is 17 amino acids. Trimming removed 4 bases from V and 8 bases from J, with 21 bases in between. The CDR3 DNA reads TGTGCCAGCAGCTCCTCTTCGACAGTCCCGGCCTATTCACCCCTCCACTTT. Translation gives CASSSSSTVPAYSPLHF.

The rearrangement uses TRBV9 and TRBJ2-1, with 15 bases matching TRBD2. The CDR3 is made up of 21 amino acids. V lost 0 bases, J lost 3 bases, and 13 bases stayed unmatched. Germline CDR1 and CDR2: SGDLS and YYNGEE. CDR3 region: CASSVALFGLAGGIHYNEQFF. CDR3 nucleotide sequence: TGTGCCAGCAGCGTAGCCCTCTTCGGACTAGCGGGGGGGATCCACTACAATGAGCAGTTCTTC. Drawing the rest from reference TRBV9 and TRBJ2-1, the complete variable domain is DSGVTQTPKHLITATGQRVTLRCSPRSGDLSVYWYQQSLDQGLQFLIQYYNGEERAKGNILERFSAQQFPDLHSELNLSSLELGDSALYFCASSVALFGLAGGIHYNEQFFGPGTRLTVL.

V is TRBV9 and J is TRBJ1-2; D unresolved. V lost 0 bases and J lost 1, with 10 bases in between. The CDR3 is made up of 15 amino acids. Germline lookup yields CDR1 SGDLS and CDR2 YYNGEE. The CDR3: CASSVDHSLNYGYTF. The CDR3 DNA reads as TGTGCCAGCAGCGTAGACCACAGTCTTAACTATGGCTACACCTTC. The full variable domain, with the rest looked up from reference TRBV9 and TRBJ1-2, is DSGVTQTPKHLITATGQRVTLRCSPRSGDLSVYWYQQSLDQGLQFLIQYYNGEERAKGNILERFSAQQFPDLHSELNLSSLELGDSALYFCASSVDHSLNYGYTFGSGTRLTVV.

The rearrangement joins TRBV5-1 to TRBJ1-1; D ambiguous. The CDR3 contains 14 residues. V gave up 0 bases and J gave up 3 bases, with 9 bases separating them. Germline CDR1 SGHRS, CDR2 YFSETQ. The CDR3 coding sequence is TGCGCCAGCAGCTTGGGTTGGGAGGACACTGAAGCTTTCTTT. As protein: CASSLGWEDTEAFF.

The chain recombines TRBV7-2 with TRBJ2-1, with a tentative D call TRBD1 (6 bases). Germline V gene lookup returns CDR1 SGHTA and CDR2 FQGNSA. The CDR3 consists of 11 residues. V shed 4 bases and J shed 15 bases, with 13 bases lying between them. Here the CDR3 reads CASSSRTDWFF. CDR3 coding DNA: TGTGCCAGCAGCTCTAGGACAGACTGGTTCTTC.

The CDR3 loop is CASSLIGGGMRGYEQFF. The CDR3 bases are TGTGCCAGCAGCTTAATCGGGGGGGGAATGAGAGGCTATGAGCAGTTCTTC. The chain is built from TRBV7-3 and TRBJ2-1; 8 nucleotides agree with TRBD2. V lost 1 base and J lost 8; bases outside the gene matches: 13. The CDR3 sequence is 17 residues long. Germline V CDR1 and CDR2: SGHTA, FQGTGA.

The chain has TRBV6-5 and TRBJ1-1; TRBD1 is a possible D gene (5 bases). Deletions cut 4 bases from V and 1 base from J, with 13 bases between. This CDR3 has 15 residues. Germline lookup yields CDR1 MNHEY and CDR2 SVGAGI. DNA of the CDR3: TGTGCCAGCAGTTCATCGGTCGGGGGGAACACTGAAGCTTTCTTT. It codes for CASSSSVGGNTEAFF.

The J gene is TRBJ2-2, the V gene TRBV30; perhaps TRBD1 as D (6 bases). This CDR3 contains 16 residues. Per the germline V gene, CDR1 is GTSNPN and CDR2 is SVGIG (reference sequence). Trimming shortened V by 1 base and J by 6 bases, and 18 bases separated the two germline ends. The CDR3 nucleotides read TGTGCCTGGAGTGAAACCCGACAGGTGGTGGCCGGGGAGCTGTTTTTT. This sequence encodes CAWSETRQVVAGELFF.

CDR3 amino acids: CASSLHSYNSPLHF. The CDR3 nucleotides are TGTGCCAGCAGTTTACACTCCTATAATTCACCCCTCCACTTT. The chain recombines TRBV27 with TRBJ1-6; D is ambiguous. V was cut by 2 bases and J by 0 bases, with 2 bases left in between. The CDR3 is 14 residues long. Per the germline V gene, CDR1 is MNHEY and CDR2 is SMNVEV (reference sequence).

J is TRBJ2-2 and V is TRBV19; a weak D match, TRBD2 (5 bases). Germline lookup yields CDR1 LNHDA and CDR2 SQIVND (reference sequence). The V end lost 8 bases, the J end lost 1 base, and 5 bases lay between the germline ends. The CDR3 extends over 12 amino acids. CDR3 sequence (DNA): TGTGCCAGTCGGGGGAACACCGGGGAGCTGTTTTTT. Translation: CASRGNTGELFF.

CDR3 bases: TGTGCCAGCTCGGGACTAGCGGGGGCCCTTTCATTTCAGTATTTT. The encoded protein is CASSGLAGALSFQYF. V gene TRBV18 combines with J gene TRBJ2-3; 14 bases fit TRBD2. Germline V CDR1 and CDR2: KGHSH, LQKENI. V lost 6 bases to trimming and J lost 12 bases; unmatched junction nucleotides: 11. The CDR3 extends over 15 amino acids.

The DNA of the CDR3 is TGTGCCAGCAGCTTAGCGCTAGCGGGGGACACCGGGGAGCTGTTTTTT. It codes for CASSLALAGDTGELFF. The rearrangement uses TRBV7-6 and TRBJ2-2; TRBD2 matches at 10 bases. Germline-derived CDR1 and CDR2 are SGHVS and FNYEAQ. This CDR3 comprises 16 residues. With V trimmed by 0 bases and J by 3 bases, 1 base remained unmatched.

V is TRBV5-1 and J is TRBJ2-3; possible D gene TRBD2, 5 bases. Germline V lookup: CDR1 SGHRS, CDR2 YFSETQ. Trimming stripped 3 bases from V and 6 bases from J, with 14 bases between. The CDR3 runs 14 residues. The CDR3 loop is CASSSGTSGDTQYF. The DNA for the CDR3 is TGCGCCAGCAGCTCCGGAACTAGTGGGGATACGCAGTATTTT. The whole variable domain, filled in from reference TRBV5-1 and TRBJ2-3, reads KAGVTQTPRYLIKTRGQQVTLSCSPISGHRSVSWYQQTPGQGLQFLFEYFSETQRNKGNFPGRFSGRQFSNSRSEMNVSTLELGDSALYLCASSSGTSGDTQYFGPGTRLTVL.

The V and J genes are TRBV7-8 and TRBJ2-1, with TRBD1 matching 7 bases. Germline values: CDR1 SGHVS, CDR2 FQNEAQ. This CDR3 region has 14 residues. V gave up 1 base and J gave up 9 bases; unmatched junction bases: 6. CDR3 in amino acids: CASSLGPGGSEQFF. The CDR3 bases are TGTGCCAGCAGCTTAGGACCAGGGGGTAGTGAGCAGTTCTTC.

The gene calls are TRBV6-5 and TRBJ2-5; possible D gene TRBD2, 5 bases. The CDR3 length is 15 residues. V lost 0 bases and J lost 3, with 11 bases in between. CDR1 and CDR2 (germline): MNHEY, SVGAGI. The DNA for the CDR3 is TGTGCCAGCAGTTACTCGGCGGGTAAGGAAGAGACCCAGTACTTC. This codes for CASSYSAGKEETQYF.

The chain couples TRBV6-4 to TRBJ2-2; 7 bases map to TRBD1. The CDR3 has 14 amino acids. Germline trimming cut 4 bases from V and 3 bases from J; bases unmatched to any gene: 2. Looked up from germline, CDR1 is MRHNA and CDR2 is SNTAGT. The CDR3 loop reads CASSGDRDTGELFF. CDR3 DNA: TGTGCCAGCAGTGGAGACAGGGACACCGGGGAGCTGTTTTTT.

The V gene is TRBV5-8, the J gene TRBJ1-5, with D perhaps TRBD1 (5 bases). This CDR3 comprises 13 residues. Germline values: CDR1 SGHTS, CDR2 YDEGEE. V was pared by 1 base and J by 4 bases, with 6 bases between. CDR3 bases: TGTGCCAGCAGCTTGAGGGGTAATCAGCCCCAGCATTTT. It encodes CASSLRGNQPQHF.

The chain uses TRBV5-6 and TRBJ1-5; 10 bases are a match to TRBD1. The CDR3 is made up of 13 amino acids. The ends lost 4 bases at V and 8 bases at J; junction bases unmatched: 3. Germline loops: CDR1 SGHDT, CDR2 YYEEEE. DNA for the CDR3: TGTGCCAGCAGCGGGGACAGGGGAGAGCCCCAGCATTTT. Translating gives CASSGDRGEPQHF.

The chain has TRBV7-3 and TRBJ1-5; maybe TRBD1 (5 bases). The CDR3 runs 13 residues. The V end was cut by 4 bases, the J end by 4 bases, with 8 bases between. Germline V lookup: CDR1 SGHTA, CDR2 FQGTGA. CDR3 sequence: CASSYDRNQPQHF. DNA of the CDR3: TGTGCCAGCAGCTACGACAGAAATCAGCCCCAGCATTTT.

J is TRBJ1-4 and V is TRBV18; TRBD1 matches 7 bases. The CDR3 length is 17 residues. Germline values: CDR1 KGHSH, CDR2 LQKENI. Trimming removed 3 bases from V and 8 bases from J; junction bases left unmatched: 15. CDR3 sequence (DNA): TGTGCCAGCTCACCGTGGCCGGGAGACAGGGAGGAGGAAAAACTGTTTTTT. Amino acid sequence: CASSPWPGDREEEKLFF.

The chain is built from TRBV30 and TRBJ1-2; unclear D gene. V gave up 0 bases and J gave up 8 bases, with 10 bases separating them. Looked up from germline, CDR1 is GTSNPN and CDR2 is SVGIG (reference sequence). The CDR3 spans 12 residues. The CDR3 coding sequence is TGTGCCTGGAGTGTATTTCGTCGGGGCTACACCTTC. Translation: CAWSVFRRGYTF.

The chain uses TRBV7-2 and TRBJ2-1; perhaps TRBD1 as D (5 bases). Germline lookup yields CDR1 SGHTA and CDR2 FQGNSA. CDR3 length: 14 residues. V was clipped by 0 bases and J by 9 bases, with 12 bases between them. The CDR3 is CASSLALGVGEQFF. In DNA, the CDR3 is TGTGCCAGCAGCTTAGCGTTAGGGGTCGGTGAGCAGTTCTTC.

The rearrangement links TRBV29-1 to TRBJ2-2, with TRBD1 matching 8 bases. Trimming cost V 7 bases and J 4 bases; bases outside gene matches: 8. Per germline, CDR1 SQVTM and CDR2 ANQGSEA. CDR3 length: 14 amino acids. CDR3: CSGRQGLVTGELFF. In nucleotides, the CDR3 is TGCAGCGGCCGACAGGGGTTGGTCACCGGGGAGCTGTTTTTT.